The 7 T cell receptor beta chains below were found in one sample sequenced in a study of blood T cell repertoires in COVID-19 (dated by TCRdb to 2018 to 2021). The library came from the immunoSEQ multiplex PCR assay. TCRdb stores this immuneACCESS table with in-frame sequences only. Part of the clones is absent; in the studies checked, under half of the shortfall reflects unresolved V genes, and no reason is known for the rest. Across this sample there are 45,000 to 60,000 clones, with 80% to 85% seen only once. The ten largest clones add up to roughly 2% of the sample. The sequenced sample consisted of peripheral blood. The receptors derive from a woman in her sixties with acute or convalescent COVID-19.

The CDR3 nucleotides read TGTGCCAGCAGCTTAGATCAGGGCTTGAACACTGAAGCTTTCTTT. Its protein is CASSLDQGLNTEAFF. This rearrangement joins TRBV11-2 to TRBJ1-1; maybe TRBD1 (5 bases). This CDR3 has 15 amino acids. Germline CDR1 reads SGHAT; CDR2 reads FQNNGV. The ends were cut back, 0 bases at V and 0 bases at J, with 8 bases in the middle.

A single count supports this clone. The chain uses TRBV3-1 (or the pseudogene TRBV3-2) and TRBJ1-1; D possibly corresponds to TRBD1 (6 bases). The CDR3 has 19 amino acids. Germline CDR1 is LGHDT and CDR2 is YNNKEL (reference sequence). V dropped 1 base and J dropped 2 bases, with 23 bases sitting between them. DNA for the CDR3: TGTGCCAGCAGCCAAGCTGTCTATTATCCGGGACACAAAAACACTGAAGCTTTCTTT. Its protein is CASSQAVYYPGHKNTEAFF.

This chain uses TRBV5-4 with TRBJ1-2; D perhaps matches TRBD1 (6 bases). CDR1 and CDR2 (germline): SGHNT, YYREEE (reference sequence). The CDR3 runs to 13 residues. V was pared by 0 bases and J by 5 bases, with 8 bases between. CDR3 coding DNA: TGTGCCAGCAGCTTGGACAGGGAGTATGGCTACACCTTC. Translation gives CASSLDREYGYTF.

CDR3 protein: CASSPTSGDTDTQYF. The DNA for the CDR3 is TGTGCCAGTAGCCCTACTAGCGGGGATACAGATACGCAGTATTTT. The chain carries TRBV19 and TRBJ2-3; the match to TRBD2 covers 10 bases. The CDR3 has 15 residues. Germline assignment: CDR1 LNHDA and CDR2 SQIVND (reference sequence). Trimming cost V 6 bases and J 3 bases; bases outside gene matches: 6.

This rearrangement joins TRBV19 to TRBJ1-5; TRBD1 matches at 8 bases. The CDR3 consists of 19 residues. Germline CDR1 reads LNHDA; CDR2 reads SQIVND (reference sequence). V lost 4 bases, J lost 0 bases, and 14 bases stayed unmatched. CDR3 protein: CASSTYPGQGGYSNQPQHF. In nucleotides, the CDR3 is TGTGCCAGTAGTACCTACCCTGGACAGGGAGGCTATAGCAATCAGCCCCAGCATTTT.

This chain uses TRBV7-8 with TRBJ1-4; D may be TRBD1 (6 bases). The CDR3 loop spans 14 amino acids. CDR1 is SGHVS and CDR2 is FQNEAQ in the germline V gene. Trimming cost V 5 bases and J 5 bases, with 12 bases left between them. Here the CDR3 reads CASSVDRLNEKLFF. The CDR3 DNA sequence: TGTGCCAGCAGCGTGGACAGACTCAATGAAAAACTGTTTTTT.

V is TRBV30 and J is TRBJ1-1; TRBD1 aligns across 10 bases. After removal of 2 bases from V and 0 bases from J, the junction contained 9 bases not matched to a gene. CDR3 size: 17 residues. Per germline, CDR1 GTSNPN and CDR2 SVGIG (reference sequence). The CDR3, as DNA: TGTGCCTGGAGTCAGACAGGGGGCCGGATAATGAACACTGAAGCTTTCTTT. It yields the protein CAWSQTGGRIMNTEAFF.